This TCR beta chain was sequenced in a study of regulatory T cells in long-lasting Graves disease. Study-level findings and limits: Persistent disease was characterized by preferential usage of TRBV28, TRBJ1-2 and TRBJ2-5. Between persistent patients, 2,500 to 3,500 public clonotypes were shared, exceeding the approximately 990 shared between new patients.

Comment on this clonotype: Its antigen is unknown.

Trimming pared 5 bases from V and 1 base from J, leaving 8 bases between. The CDR3 sequence is 14 residues long. From germline, CDR1 is KGHSH and CDR2 LQKENI. Construction of the TCR beta libraries employed iRepertoire HTBI primers in conjunction with Arm-PCR of CDR3 regions. TCRdb recomputed calls from the multiplex PCR reads with MiXCR, one row per CDR3 protein. The sample carries 650,000 to 850,000 distinct CDR3 sequences, about 30% recorded once. Time point of the sample: persistent/refractory GD, antithyroid drugs over 5 years with positive TRAb. Scientists built the TCR library using RNA that was extracted from PBMCs.

The rearrangement links TRBV18 to TRBJ2-2; D not resolved. The clonotype originates from a female donor with Graves disease. This material consisted of peripheral blood mononuclear cells (PBMCs), taken when the disease was refractory, from a patient treated with antithyroid drugs. CDR3 bases: TGTGCCAGCTCAAAAGGCCTGAACACCGGGGAGCTGTTTTTT. Encoded protein: CASSKGLNTGELFF.